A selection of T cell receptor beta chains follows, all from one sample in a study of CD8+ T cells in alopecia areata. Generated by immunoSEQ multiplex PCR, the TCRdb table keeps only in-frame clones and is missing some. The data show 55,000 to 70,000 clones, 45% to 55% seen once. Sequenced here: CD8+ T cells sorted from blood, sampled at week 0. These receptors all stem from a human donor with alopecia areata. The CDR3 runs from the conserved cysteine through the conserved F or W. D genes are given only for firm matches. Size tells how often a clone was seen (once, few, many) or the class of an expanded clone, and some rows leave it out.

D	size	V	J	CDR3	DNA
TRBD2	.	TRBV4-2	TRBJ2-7	CASRGGLGFDEQYF	TGTGCCAGCAGAGGGGGACTAGGTTTCGACGAGCAGTACTTC
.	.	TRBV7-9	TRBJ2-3	CASSTDLHTDTQYF	TGTGCCAGCAGCACCGACCTACACACAGATACGCAGTATTTT
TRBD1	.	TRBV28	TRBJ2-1	CASSSSRTGGSFNEQFF	TGTGCCAGCAGTTCCTCACGTACAGGGGGTTCCTTCAATGAGCAGTTCTTC
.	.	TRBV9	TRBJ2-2	CASSVELAGGGELFF	TGTGCCAGCAGCGTAGAACTAGCCGGAGGCGGGGAGCTGTTTTTT
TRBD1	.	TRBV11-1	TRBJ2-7	CASRGDRKTYEQYF	TGTGCCAGCAGAGGGGACAGAAAAACCTACGAGCAGTACTTC
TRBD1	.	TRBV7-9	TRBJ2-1	CASSSTGGQFNEQFF	TGTGCCAGCAGCTCCACAGGGGGCCAGTTCAATGAGCAGTTCTTC
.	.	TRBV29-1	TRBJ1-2	CSVDAAKGYTF	TGCAGCGTTGACGCAGCTAAAGGCTACACCTTC
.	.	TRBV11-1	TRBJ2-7	CASSLDRRGEQYF	TGTGCCAGCAGCTTAGACCGCAGGGGCGAGCAGTACTTC
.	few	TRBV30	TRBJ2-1	CAWSVRRPREYNEQFF	TGTGCCTGGAGTGTACGTCGGCCTAGAGAATACAATGAGCAGTTCTTC
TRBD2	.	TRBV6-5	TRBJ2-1	CASSYSDSGAYNEQFF	TGTGCCAGCAGTTACTCTGATAGCGGGGCTTACAATGAGCAGTTCTTC
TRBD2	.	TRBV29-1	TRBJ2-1	CSVEPISGGHDNEQFF	TGCAGCGTTGAACCAATCTCGGGAGGGCACGACAATGAGCAGTTCTTC
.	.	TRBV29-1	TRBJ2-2	CSALAGELFF	TGCAGCGCTTTAGCCGGGGAGCTGTTTTTT
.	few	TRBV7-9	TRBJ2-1	CASSLAGRGHSEQFF	TGTGCCAGCAGCTTAGCGGGTAGGGGACACAGTGAGCAGTTCTTC
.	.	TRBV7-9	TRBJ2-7	CASSLDPEPDTRQYF	TGTGCCAGCAGCCTGGACCCTGAGCCCGATACTAGGCAGTACTTC
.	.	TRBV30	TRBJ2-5	CAWTNQETQYF	TGTGCCTGGACAAACCAAGAGACCCAGTACTTC
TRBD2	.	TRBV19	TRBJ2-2	CASSRREETNTGELFF	TGTGCCAGTAGTAGGCGGGAGGAAACGAACACCGGGGAGCTGTTTTTT
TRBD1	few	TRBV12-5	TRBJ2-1	CASGIGQGGQFF	TGTGCTAGTGGTATCGGACAGGGAGGGCAGTTCTTC
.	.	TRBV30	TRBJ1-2	CASTLDSGYGYTF	TGTGCCTCCACGTTGGACAGCGGCTATGGCTACACCTTC
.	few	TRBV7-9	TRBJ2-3	CASSETRDTQYF	TGTGCCAGCAGCGAGACTAGAGATACGCAGTATTTT
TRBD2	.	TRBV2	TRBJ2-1	CASSEEFASGRGAYNEQFF	TGTGCCAGCAGTGAAGAATTTGCTAGCGGGAGGGGAGCCTACAATGAGCAGTTCTTC
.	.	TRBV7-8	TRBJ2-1	CASSLGAEQFF	TGTGCCAGCAGCTTAGGCGCCGAGCAGTTCTTC
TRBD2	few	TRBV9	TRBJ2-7	CASSPLAGAREQYF	TGTGCCAGCAGTCCTTTAGCGGGAGCTAGGGAGCAGTACTTC
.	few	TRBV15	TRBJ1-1	CATSSHAGALAEAFF	TGTGCCACCAGCTCCCACGCCGGAGCCTTGGCTGAAGCTTTCTTT
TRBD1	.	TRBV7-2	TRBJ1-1	CASSSRQGRFEAFF	TGTGCCAGCAGCTCGCGACAGGGACGCTTCGAAGCTTTCTTT
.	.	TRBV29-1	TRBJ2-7	CSVTIDSTYEQYF	TGCAGCGTTACGATCGACTCTACCTACGAGCAGTACTTC
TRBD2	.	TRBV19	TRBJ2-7	CASSFSTRDYYYEQYF	TGTGCCAGTAGTTTCTCCACCCGGGACTACTACTACGAGCAGTACTTC
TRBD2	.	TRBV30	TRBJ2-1	CASYPGTSGDNEQFF	TGTGCCTCTTACCCCGGGACTAGCGGGGACAATGAGCAGTTCTTC
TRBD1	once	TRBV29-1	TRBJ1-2	CSVEGTGADYGYTF	TGCAGCGTTGAAGGGACAGGAGCGGACTATGGCTACACCTTC
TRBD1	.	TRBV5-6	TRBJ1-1	CASSLAHRGNTEAFF	TGTGCCAGCAGCTTGGCCCACAGGGGGAACACTGAAGCTTTCTTT
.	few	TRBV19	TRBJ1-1	CASRTAAGATEAFF	TGTGCCAGTAGAACCGCCGCGGGGGCCACTGAAGCTTTCTTT
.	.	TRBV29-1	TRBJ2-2	CSVEGFRATGELFF	TGCAGCGTTGAAGGTTTCCGGGCAACCGGGGAGCTGTTTTTT
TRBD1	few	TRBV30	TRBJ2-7	CAWSTGQGAYEQYF	TGTGCCTGGAGTACGGGACAGGGGGCCTACGAGCAGTACTTC
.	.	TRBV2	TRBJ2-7	CASSERGTDYEQYF	TGTGCCAGCAGTGAACGCGGGACTGACTACGAGCAGTACTTC
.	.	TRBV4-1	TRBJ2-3	CASSQPLPMSQYF	TGCGCCAGCAGCCAACCGCTCCCGATGTCGCAGTATTTT
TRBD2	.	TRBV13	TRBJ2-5	CASSSTSASGSWGAIETQYF	TGTGCCAGCAGCTCTACGTCCGCTAGCGGGAGTTGGGGAGCGATTGAGACCCAGTACTTC
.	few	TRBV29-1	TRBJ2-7	CSVRSGQGYEQYF	TGCAGCGTAAGGTCGGGGCAGGGGTACGAGCAGTACTTC
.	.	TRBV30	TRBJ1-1	CAWSWGLNTEAFF	TGTGCCTGGAGCTGGGGGCTTAACACTGAAGCTTTCTTT
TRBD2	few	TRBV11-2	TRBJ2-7	CASSLAGGGPYEQYF	TGTGCCAGCAGCTTAGCCGGGGGAGGGCCCTACGAGCAGTACTTC
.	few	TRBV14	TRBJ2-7	CASSQVTYEQYF	TGTGCCAGCAGCCAAGTTACCTACGAGCAGTACTTC
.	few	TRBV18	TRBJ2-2	CASSPGSGELFF	TGTGCCAGCTCACCCGGGTCCGGGGAGCTGTTTTTT
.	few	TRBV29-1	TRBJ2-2	CSVIFRPGELFF	TGCAGCGTTATTTTTAGGCCCGGGGAGCTGTTTTTT
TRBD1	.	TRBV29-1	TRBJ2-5	CSVAEDRPPRYF	TGCAGCGTTGCTGAGGACAGGCCCCCTCGGTACTTC
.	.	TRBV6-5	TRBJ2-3	CASKGGGPPDTQYF	TGTGCCAGCAAGGGGGGAGGGCCCCCAGATACGCAGTATTTT
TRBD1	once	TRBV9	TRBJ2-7	CASSEGTGRGYEQYF	TGTGCCAGCAGCGAGGGGACAGGTCGAGGCTACGAGCAGTACTTC
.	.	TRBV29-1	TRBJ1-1	CSVEEEVGEAFF	TGCAGCGTTGAAGAGGAGGTGGGTGAAGCTTTCTTT
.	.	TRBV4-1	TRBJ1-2	CASSQDRGYGYTF	TGCGCCAGCAGCCAAGATCGGGGCTATGGCTACACCTTC
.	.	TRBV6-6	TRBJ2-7	CANSPEGYEQYF	TGTGCCAATTCACCCGAGGGTTACGAGCAGTACTTC
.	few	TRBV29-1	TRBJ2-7	CSAMGSYEQYF	TGCAGCGCCATGGGTTCCTACGAGCAGTACTTC
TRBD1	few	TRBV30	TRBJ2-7	CASSFPGQGLYEQYF	TGTGCCAGCAGTTTCCCCGGACAGGGCCTCTACGAGCAGTACTTC
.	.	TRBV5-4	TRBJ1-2	CASSKDFHGYTF	TGTGCCAGCAGCAAGGACTTTCATGGCTACACCTTC
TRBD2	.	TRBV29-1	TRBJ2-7	CSVLAGLSYEQYF	TGCAGCGTTCTAGCGGGTCTTTCGTACGAGCAGTACTTC
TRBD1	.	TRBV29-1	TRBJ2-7	CSVETGQVSYEQYF	TGCAGCGTTGAGACGGGACAGGTCTCCTACGAGCAGTACTTC
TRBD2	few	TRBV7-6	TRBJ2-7	CASSLRTSGTYEQYF	TGTGCCAGCAGCCTGCGGACTAGCGGTACCTACGAGCAGTACTTC
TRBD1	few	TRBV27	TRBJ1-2	CASSPYDGGQASYGYTF	TGTGCCAGCAGTCCATACGATGGAGGACAGGCCTCCTATGGCTACACCTTC
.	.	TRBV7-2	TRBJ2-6	CASSMLGDPGANVLTF	TGTGCCAGCAGCATGCTAGGGGACCCCGGGGCCAACGTCCTGACTTTC
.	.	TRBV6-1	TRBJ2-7	CASSESGTGEQYF	TGTGCCAGCAGTGAGTCCGGGACGGGCGAGCAGTACTTC
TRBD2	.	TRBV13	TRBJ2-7	CASSSQTGLGKYEQYF	TGTGCCAGCAGCTCCCAGACGGGACTAGGCAAGTACGAGCAGTACTTC
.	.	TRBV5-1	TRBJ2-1	CASFPGPRDNEQFF	TGCGCCAGCTTTCCCGGACCGCGGGACAATGAGCAGTTCTTC
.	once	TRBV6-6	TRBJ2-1	CASSTSTSGNFNEQFF	.